This T cell receptor beta chain was identified during a study of long-term antiretroviral therapy in people with HIV. Sequencing used immunoSEQ v3.0 at survey level. Sequencing used immunoSEQ multiplex PCR; TCRdb keeps in-frame clones, though not all of them. Found here are about 25,000 clones, around 77% of them singletons; the top ten hold 11%. The CDR3 runs to 15 residues. Germline V gene lookup returns CDR1 LNHDA and CDR2 SQIVND (reference sequence). V gave up 5 bases and J gave up 4 bases, with 15 bases separating them. This sequence originates from a man aged 30-40 years with HIV. The sequences come from unsorted PBMCs, collected 2.1 years after starting antiretroviral therapy. The chain carries TRBV19 and TRBJ1-5, with a weak D call TRBD1 (5 bases). The CDR3 nucleotides are TGTGCCAGTAGTGAGCAGGGAAGGAAGAATCAGCCCCAGCATTTT. This gives the protein CASSEQGRKNQPQHF.